This T cell receptor (beta chain) was identified during a study of OX40 agonist ivuxolimab in advanced cancers. Comments on this clone: In the same sample, other DNA sequences code for this CDR3.

The V segment lost 6 bases and the J segment 2 bases; nucleotides outside the gene matches: 5. The CDR3 extends over 15 amino acids. Germline values: CDR1 KGHSH, CDR2 LQKENI. Clones were read by immunoSEQ multiplex PCR, and TCRdb kept only the in-frame ones, dropping some. The sample holds 20,000 to 30,000 clones; approximately 88% are singletons and the top ten take 9.5% to 10%. This specimen was CD4+ or CD8+ T cells sorted from blood, taken in a trial of the OX40 agonist ivuxolimab. The TCR originated in an adult with an advanced solid tumor such as melanoma, head and neck, liver or kidney cancer. This sequence joins TRBV18 and TRBJ1-2; 11 bases are shared with TRBD1. This CDR3 reads CASSPGQGANYGYTF. As DNA, the CDR3 is TGTGCCAGCTCCCCCGGACAGGGGGCCAACTATGGCTACACCTTC. The full variable domain, in which reference TRBV18 and TRBJ1-2 provide the parts outside the CDR3, is NAGVMQNPRHLVRRRGQEARLRCSPMKGHSHVYWYRQLPEEGLKFMVYLQKENIIDESGMPKERFSAEFPKEGPSILRIQQVVRGDSAAYFCASSPGQGANYGYTFGSGTRLTVV.